This TCR beta chain was identified in a study of blood T cell repertoires in COVID-19. The overall study: COVID-19 samples from acute and convalescent phases originated in the United States, Italy and Spain. Nucleic acid was either cDNA or gDNA, and it came from T cells, B-cell-depleted T cells, or PBMCs.

CDR3 length equals 14 residues. J lost 3 bases, V lost 3 bases, and 2 bases had no gene match. Germline V gives CDR1 PRHDT, CDR2 FYEKMQ (reference sequence). Source study methods: Using reference gene primer amplification, nucleated cell counts were estimated. Using immunoSEQ multiplex PCR, the repertoire was profiled, and TCRdb retains in-frame clones only, with some absent. The DNA was the basis for D and trimming; V, J and clone size are from that table. The sample records roughly 130,000 clones, 70% to 85% being singletons. The receptor was derived from a woman in her 50s with acute or convalescent COVID-19. The V call is TRBV13, the J call TRBJ1-2, with 9 bases matching TRBD1. Sample: peripheral blood. This chain's CDR3 is CASSFGQGYYGYTF. In nucleotides, the CDR3 is TGTGCCAGCAGCTTCGGACAGGGGTACTATGGCTACACCTTC.